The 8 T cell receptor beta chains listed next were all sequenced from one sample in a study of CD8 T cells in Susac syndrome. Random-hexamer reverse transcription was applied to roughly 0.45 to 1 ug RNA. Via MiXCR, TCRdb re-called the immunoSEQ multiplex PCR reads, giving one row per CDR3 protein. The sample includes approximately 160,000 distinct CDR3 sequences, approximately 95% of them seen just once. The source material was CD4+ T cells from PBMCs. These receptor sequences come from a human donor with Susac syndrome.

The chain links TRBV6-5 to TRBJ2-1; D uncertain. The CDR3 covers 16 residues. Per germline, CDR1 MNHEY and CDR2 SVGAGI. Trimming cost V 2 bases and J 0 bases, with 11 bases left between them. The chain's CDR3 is CASSYRSVSSYNEQFF. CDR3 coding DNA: TGTGCCAGCAGTTACCGCAGCGTAAGCTCCTACAATGAGCAGTTCTTC.

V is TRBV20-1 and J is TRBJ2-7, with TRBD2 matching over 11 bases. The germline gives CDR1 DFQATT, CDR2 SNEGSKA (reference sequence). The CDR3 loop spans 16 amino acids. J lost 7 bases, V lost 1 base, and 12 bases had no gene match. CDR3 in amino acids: CSARGGWVAGGREQYF. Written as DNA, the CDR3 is TGCAGTGCTAGAGGGGGTTGGGTAGCGGGAGGGCGAGAGCAGTACTTC.

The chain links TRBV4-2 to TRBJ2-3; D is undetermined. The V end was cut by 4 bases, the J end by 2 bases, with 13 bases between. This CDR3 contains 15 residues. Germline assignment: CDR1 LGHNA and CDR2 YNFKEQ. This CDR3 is CASSPGDQPTDTQYF. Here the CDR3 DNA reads TGTGCCAGCAGCCCAGGCGATCAACCCACAGATACGCAGTATTTT.

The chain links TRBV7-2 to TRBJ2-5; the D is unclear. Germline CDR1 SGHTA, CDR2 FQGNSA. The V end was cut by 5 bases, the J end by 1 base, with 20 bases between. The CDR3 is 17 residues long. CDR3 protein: CASSTEDGLPRQETQYF. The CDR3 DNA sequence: TGTGCCAGCAGCACTGAGGACGGATTACCCCGCCAAGAGACCCAGTACTTC.

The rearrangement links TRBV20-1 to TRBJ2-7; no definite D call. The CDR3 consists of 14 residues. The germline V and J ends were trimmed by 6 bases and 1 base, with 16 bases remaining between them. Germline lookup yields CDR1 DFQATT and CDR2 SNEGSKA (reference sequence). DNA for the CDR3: TGCAGTGCCCCAACCCAGCGCCCTTCCTACGAGCAGTACTTC. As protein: CSAPTQRPSYEQYF.

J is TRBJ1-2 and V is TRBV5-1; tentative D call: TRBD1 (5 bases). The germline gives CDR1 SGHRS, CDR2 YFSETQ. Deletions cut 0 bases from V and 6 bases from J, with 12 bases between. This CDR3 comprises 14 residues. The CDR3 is CASSLAQGEDGYTF. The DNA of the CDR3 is TGCGCCAGCAGCTTGGCCCAGGGAGAAGATGGCTACACCTTC.

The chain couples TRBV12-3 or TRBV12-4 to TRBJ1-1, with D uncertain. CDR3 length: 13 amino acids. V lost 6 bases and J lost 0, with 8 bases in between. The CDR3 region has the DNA TGTGCCAGCAGAACCAGGTTGAACACTGAAGCTTTCTTT. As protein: CASRTRLNTEAFF.

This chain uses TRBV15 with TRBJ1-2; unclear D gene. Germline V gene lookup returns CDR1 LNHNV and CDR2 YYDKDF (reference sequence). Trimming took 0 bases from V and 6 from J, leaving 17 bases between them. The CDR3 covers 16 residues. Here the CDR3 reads CATSRDKATAVNGYTF. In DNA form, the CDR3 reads TGTGCCACCAGCAGAGATAAGGCCACAGCGGTGAATGGCTACACCTTC.